This T cell receptor (beta chain) emerged from a study of blood T cell repertoires in COVID-19. The method was immunoSEQ multiplex PCR; TCRdb's version includes in-frame clones alone and lacks a portion of them. The sample records roughly 150,000 clones, about 82% being singletons. V lost 5 bases and J 8 bases, leaving 13 bases between the germline ends. Germline loops: CDR1 SEHNR, CDR2 FQNEAQ (reference sequence). The CDR3 consists of 13 residues. This receptor was identified in an elderly woman with COVID-19, enrolled during active disease. Input material: peripheral blood. V usage is TRBV7-9 and J usage is TRBJ1-3; D is possibly TRBD1 (5 bases). The DNA for the CDR3 is TGTGCCAGCAGCCCCGGAGGGGCAGACACCATATATTTT. Its translation: CASSPGGADTIYF.